This T cell receptor (beta chain) was profiled in a study of cytomegalovirus exposure and HLA in healthy donors. Whole-study results and caveats: Serostatus for CMV was the only available immune exposure information. Exclusion applied to some V segments, including TRBV6-2 and TRBV6-3, as they were indistinguishable. It was reported in a later analysis that an Asian-associated ancestry cluster showed fewer N-insertions than the 666-donor mean.

It was with 60 Vbeta and 13 Jbeta primers that the PCR ran. Profiling relied on immunoSEQ multiplex PCR, and the TCRdb table lists in-frame clones only, not all of them. The sample consists of 100,000 to 150,000 clones, approximately 70% of them appearing once. Looked up from germline, CDR1 is SNHLY and CDR2 is FYNNEI. The CDR3 spans 15 residues. V gave up 5 bases and J gave up 1 base; unmatched junction bases: 3. On this clone: Its antigen is as yet unknown.

What was sequenced was PBMCs. J is TRBJ2-2 and V is TRBV2; 8 bases map to TRBD2. This TCR derives from a man aged 55 to 70 in good health and CMV-seropositive. The CDR3 DNA is TGTGCCAGCAGTCGGGCGGGGGGGAACACCGGGGAGCTGTTTTTT. It yields the protein CASSRAGGNTGELFF.